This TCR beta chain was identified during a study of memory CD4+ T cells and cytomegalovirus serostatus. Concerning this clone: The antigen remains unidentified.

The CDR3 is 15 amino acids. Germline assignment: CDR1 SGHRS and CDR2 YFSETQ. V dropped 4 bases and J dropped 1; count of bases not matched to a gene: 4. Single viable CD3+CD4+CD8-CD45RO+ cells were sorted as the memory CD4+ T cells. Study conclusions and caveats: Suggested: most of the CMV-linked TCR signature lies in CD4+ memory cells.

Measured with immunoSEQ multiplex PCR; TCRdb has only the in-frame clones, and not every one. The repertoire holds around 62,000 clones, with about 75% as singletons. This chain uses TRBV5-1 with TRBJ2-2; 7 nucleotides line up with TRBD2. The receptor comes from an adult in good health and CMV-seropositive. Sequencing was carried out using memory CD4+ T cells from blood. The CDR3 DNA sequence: TGCGCCAGCAGCACTTTAGCGGGGAACACCGGGGAGCTGTTTTTT. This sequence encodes CASSTLAGNTGELFF.